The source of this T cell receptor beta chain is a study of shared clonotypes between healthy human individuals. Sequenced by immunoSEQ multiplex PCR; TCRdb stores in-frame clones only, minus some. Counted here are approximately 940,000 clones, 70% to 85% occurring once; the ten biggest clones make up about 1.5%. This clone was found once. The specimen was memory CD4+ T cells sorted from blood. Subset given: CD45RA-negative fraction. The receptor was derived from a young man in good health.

CDR3 DNA: TGTGCCATCAGTGTGGGGCCAGGGCAGGCGTATGGCTACACCTTC. Translated: CAISVGPGQAYGYTF. V usage is TRBV10-3 and J usage is TRBJ1-2; D possibly corresponds to TRBD1 (5 bases). Trimming stripped 4 bases from V and 5 bases from J, with 17 bases between. Germline-derived CDR1 and CDR2 are ENHRY and SYGVKD. This CDR3 is built from 15 residues.